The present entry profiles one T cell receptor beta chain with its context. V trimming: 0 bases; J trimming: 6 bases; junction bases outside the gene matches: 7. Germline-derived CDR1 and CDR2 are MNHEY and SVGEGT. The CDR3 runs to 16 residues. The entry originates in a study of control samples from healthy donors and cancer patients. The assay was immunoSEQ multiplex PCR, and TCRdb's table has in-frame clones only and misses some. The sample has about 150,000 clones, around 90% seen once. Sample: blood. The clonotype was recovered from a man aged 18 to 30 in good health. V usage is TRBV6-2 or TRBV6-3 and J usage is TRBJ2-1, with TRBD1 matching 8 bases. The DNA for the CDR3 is TGTGCCAGCAGTTACTCGACGGACAGGGACCCCAATGAGCAGTTCTTC. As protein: CASSYSTDRDPNEQFF.